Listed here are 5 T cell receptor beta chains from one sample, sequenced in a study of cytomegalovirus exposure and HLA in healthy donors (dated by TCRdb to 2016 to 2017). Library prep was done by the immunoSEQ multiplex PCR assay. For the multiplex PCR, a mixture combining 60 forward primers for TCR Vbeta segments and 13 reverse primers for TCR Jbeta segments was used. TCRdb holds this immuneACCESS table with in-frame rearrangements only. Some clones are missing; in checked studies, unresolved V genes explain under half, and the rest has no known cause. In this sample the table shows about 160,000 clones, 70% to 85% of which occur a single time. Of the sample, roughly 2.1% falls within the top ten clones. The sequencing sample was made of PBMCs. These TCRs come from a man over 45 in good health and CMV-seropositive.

CDR3 coding DNA: TGTGCCAGCAGCCAAGGCAGGGTGAACACTGAAGCTTTCTTT. This translates into CASSQGRVNTEAFF. This sequence joins TRBV11-3 and TRBJ1-1; perhaps TRBD1 as D (5 bases). V lost 5 bases and J 0 bases, leaving 10 bases between the germline ends. The CDR3 loop spans 14 amino acids. Per germline, CDR1 SGHNT and CDR2 YENEEA.

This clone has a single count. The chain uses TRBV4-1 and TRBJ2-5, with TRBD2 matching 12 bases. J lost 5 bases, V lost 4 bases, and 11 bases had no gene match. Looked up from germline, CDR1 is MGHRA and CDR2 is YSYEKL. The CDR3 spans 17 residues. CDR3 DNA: TGCGCCAGCAGCCCTGTGGGTACTAGCGGGGGGCTGGAGACCCAGTACTTC. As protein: CASSPVGTSGGLETQYF.

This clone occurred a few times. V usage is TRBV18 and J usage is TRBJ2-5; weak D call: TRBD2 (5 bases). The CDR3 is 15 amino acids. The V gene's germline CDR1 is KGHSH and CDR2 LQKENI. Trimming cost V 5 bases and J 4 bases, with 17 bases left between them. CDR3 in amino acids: CASSSKRGLGETQYF. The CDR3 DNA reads TGTGCCAGCTCATCAAAACGAGGGCTCGGAGAGACCCAGTACTTC.

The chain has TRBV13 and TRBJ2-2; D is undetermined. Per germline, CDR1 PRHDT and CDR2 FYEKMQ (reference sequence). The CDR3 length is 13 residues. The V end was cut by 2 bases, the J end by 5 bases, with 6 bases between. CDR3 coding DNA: TGTGCCAGCAGCTTATTCCGGACCGGGGAGCTGTTTTTT. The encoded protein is CASSLFRTGELFF.

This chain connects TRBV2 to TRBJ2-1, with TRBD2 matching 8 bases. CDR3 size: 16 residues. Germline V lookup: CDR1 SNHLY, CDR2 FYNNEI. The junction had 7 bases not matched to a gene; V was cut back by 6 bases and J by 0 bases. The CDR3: CASSARGVRSYNEQFF. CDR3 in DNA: TGTGCCAGCAGCGCGCGGGGGGTCCGCTCCTACAATGAGCAGTTCTTC.